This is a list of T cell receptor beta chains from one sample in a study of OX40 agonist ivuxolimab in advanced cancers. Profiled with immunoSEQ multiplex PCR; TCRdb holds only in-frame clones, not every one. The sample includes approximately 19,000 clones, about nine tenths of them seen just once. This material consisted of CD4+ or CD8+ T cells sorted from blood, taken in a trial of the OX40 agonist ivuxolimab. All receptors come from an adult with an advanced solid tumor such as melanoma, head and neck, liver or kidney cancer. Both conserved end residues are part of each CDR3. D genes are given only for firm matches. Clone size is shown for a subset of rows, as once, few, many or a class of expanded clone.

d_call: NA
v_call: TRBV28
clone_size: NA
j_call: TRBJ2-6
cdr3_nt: TGTGCCAGCAGTTTATACAACCTTGGGGGCACTGGGGCCAACGTCCTGACTTTC
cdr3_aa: CASSLYNLGGTGANVLTF

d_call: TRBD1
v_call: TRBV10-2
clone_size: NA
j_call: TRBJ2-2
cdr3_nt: TGCGCCAGCAGTGCGGGGCAGGGGGCCAGCGGGGAGCTGTTTTTT
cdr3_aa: CASSAGQGASGELFF

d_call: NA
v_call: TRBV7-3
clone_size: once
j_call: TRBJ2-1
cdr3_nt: TGTGCCAGCAGCCCATTCAGGGGCAGCGAGCAGTTCTTC
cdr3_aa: CASSPFRGSEQFF

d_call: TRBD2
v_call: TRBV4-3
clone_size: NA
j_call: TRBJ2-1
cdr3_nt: TGCGCCAGCAGCCTGGGAGGGGCCAACTCCTACAATGAGCAGTTCTTC
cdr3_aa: CASSLGGANSYNEQFF

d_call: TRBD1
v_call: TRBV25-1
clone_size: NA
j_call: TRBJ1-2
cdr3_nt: TGTGCCAGCACTCCGACAGGGGGCATGTTTGCTAACTATGGCTACACCTTC
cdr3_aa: CASTPTGGMFANYGYTF

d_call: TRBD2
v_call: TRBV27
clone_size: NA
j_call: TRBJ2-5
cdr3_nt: TGTGCCAGCAGAAGCGGGGTCAGCATGACCCAGTACTTC
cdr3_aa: CASRSGVSMTQYF

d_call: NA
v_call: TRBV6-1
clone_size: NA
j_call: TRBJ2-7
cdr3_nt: TGTGCCACCAGACAATACTACGAGCAGTACTTC
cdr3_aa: CATRQYYEQYF

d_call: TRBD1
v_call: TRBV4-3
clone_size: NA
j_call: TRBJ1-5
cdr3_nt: TGCGCCAGCAGCCAGGACAGGAATCAGCCCCAGCATTTT
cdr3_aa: CASSQDRNQPQHF

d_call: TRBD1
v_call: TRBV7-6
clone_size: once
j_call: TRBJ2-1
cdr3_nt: TGTGCCAGCACCAAACACGGGGACAGGGGTAATGAGCAGTTCTTC
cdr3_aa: CASTKHGDRGNEQFF

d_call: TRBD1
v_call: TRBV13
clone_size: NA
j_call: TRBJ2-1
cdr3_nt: TGTGCCAGCAGCTTAGGGGGACAGGGGATATACAATGAGCAGTTCTTC
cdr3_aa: CASSLGGQGIYNEQFF

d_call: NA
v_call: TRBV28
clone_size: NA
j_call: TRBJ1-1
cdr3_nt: TGTGCCAGCAGTCCCCCCCTCTGGGACACTGAAGCTTTCTTT
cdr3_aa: CASSPPLWDTEAFF

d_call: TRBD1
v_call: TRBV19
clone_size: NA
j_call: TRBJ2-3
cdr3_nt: TGTGCCAGTAGTATCGGGGACAGAAGCACAGATACGCAGTATTTT
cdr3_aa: CASSIGDRSTDTQYF

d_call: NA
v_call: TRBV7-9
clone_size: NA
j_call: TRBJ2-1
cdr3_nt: TGTGCCAGCCTGCCTCCGGGAGAGGGTAATGAGCAGTTCTTC
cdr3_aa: CASLPPGEGNEQFF

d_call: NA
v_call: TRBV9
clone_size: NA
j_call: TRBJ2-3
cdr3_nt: TGTGCCAGCAGCAAATATACAGATACGCAGTATTTT
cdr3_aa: CASSKYTDTQYF

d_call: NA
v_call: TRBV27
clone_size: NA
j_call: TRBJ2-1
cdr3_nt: TGTGCCAGCAGTTTATCGCGCACCGGGGTCTACAATGAGCAGTTCTTC
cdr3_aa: CASSLSRTGVYNEQFF

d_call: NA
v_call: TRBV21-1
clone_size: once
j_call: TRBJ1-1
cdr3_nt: TGTGCCAGCAGCAAACCCCGGGTCATTACGGTGAACACTGAAGCTTTCTTT
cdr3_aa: CASSKPRVITVNTEAFF

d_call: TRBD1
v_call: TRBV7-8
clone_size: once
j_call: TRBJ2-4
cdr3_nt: TGTGCCAGCAGACCTACAGGGGCGCCCCAAAAGTACTTC
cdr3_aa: CASRPTGAPQKYF

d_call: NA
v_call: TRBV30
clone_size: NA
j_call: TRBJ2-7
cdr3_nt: TGTGCCTGGAGTGTACGTCCAGGCATCTACGAGCAGTACTTC
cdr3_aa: CAWSVRPGIYEQYF

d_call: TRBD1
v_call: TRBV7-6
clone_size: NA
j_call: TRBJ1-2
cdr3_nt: TGTGCCAGCAGCTCGGGACAGGGGTTTGAGGGCTACACCTTC
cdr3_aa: CASSSGQGFEGYTF

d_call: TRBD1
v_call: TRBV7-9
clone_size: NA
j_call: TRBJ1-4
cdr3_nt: TGTGCCAGCAGCTTAGACGGACAGGATCGCCCGGCGCTGGGAAAACTGTTTTTT
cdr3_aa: CASSLDGQDRPALGKLFF

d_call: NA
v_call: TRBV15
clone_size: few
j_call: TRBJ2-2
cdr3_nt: TGTGCCACCAGCGGGCTTGTTAGATCCGGGGAGCTGTTTTTT
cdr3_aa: CATSGLVRSGELFF

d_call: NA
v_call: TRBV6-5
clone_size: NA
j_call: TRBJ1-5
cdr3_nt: TGTGCCAGCAGTGGTACGAGCAATCAGCCCCAGCATTTT
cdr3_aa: CASSGTSNQPQHF

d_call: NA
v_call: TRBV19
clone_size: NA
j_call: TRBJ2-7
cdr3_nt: TGTGCCAGTAGTACCGGGAGCCATGGGTACGAGCAGTACTTC
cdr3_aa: CASSTGSHGYEQYF

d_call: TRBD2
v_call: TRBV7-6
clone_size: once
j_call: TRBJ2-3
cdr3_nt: TGTGCCAGCAGCTTAGTGCGGGGGGAGTGGGCAGATACGCAGTATTTT
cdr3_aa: CASSLVRGEWADTQYF

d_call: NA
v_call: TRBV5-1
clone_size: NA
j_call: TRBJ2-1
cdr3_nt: TGCGCCAGCAGAGGAGGGCCTGAGCAGTTCTTC
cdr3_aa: CASRGGPEQFF